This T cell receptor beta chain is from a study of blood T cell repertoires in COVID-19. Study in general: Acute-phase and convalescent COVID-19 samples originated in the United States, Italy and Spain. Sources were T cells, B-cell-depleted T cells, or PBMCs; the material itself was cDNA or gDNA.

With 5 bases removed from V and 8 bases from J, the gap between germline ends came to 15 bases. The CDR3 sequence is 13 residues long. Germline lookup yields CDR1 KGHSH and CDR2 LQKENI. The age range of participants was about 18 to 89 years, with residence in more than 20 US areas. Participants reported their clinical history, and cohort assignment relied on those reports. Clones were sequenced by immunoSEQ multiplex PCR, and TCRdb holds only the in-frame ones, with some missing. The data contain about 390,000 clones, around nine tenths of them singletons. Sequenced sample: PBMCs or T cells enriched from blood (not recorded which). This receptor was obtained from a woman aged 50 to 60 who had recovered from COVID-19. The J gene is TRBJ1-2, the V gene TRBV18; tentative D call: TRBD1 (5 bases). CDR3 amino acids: CASSRGPTYGYTF. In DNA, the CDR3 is TGTGCCAGCTCAAGGGGCCCTACGTACGGCTACACCTTC.